The 24 T cell receptor beta chains reported below all come from one sample, sequenced in a study of T cells in Graves' hyperthyroidism and ophthalmopathy. Amplification yielded TCR beta CDR3 regions, with RNA transcripts as the source. With the HTBI primer set, the TCR CDR3 went through a first round of RT-PCR. TCRdb re-called the multiplex PCR reads with MiXCR, one entry per CDR3 protein. The sample includes 370,000 or so distinct CDR3 sequences, roughly 25% of them seen just once. Source material: blood. Source of these receptors: a man aged 45 to 65 with Graves' hyperthyroidism.

This clonotype was seen more than once but under ten times. A much larger clone lies one base from this, so it may be a read error. This chain connects TRBV3-1 to TRBJ2-1, with D maybe TRBD1 (6 bases). Germline V gene sequence: CDR1 LGHDT, CDR2 YNNKEL (reference sequence). The CDR3 is made up of 14 amino acids. The chain's CDR3 is CVSSRGRGPDEQFF. DNA of the CDR3: TGTGTCAGCAGCCGTGGCAGGGGTCCGGATGAGCAGTTCTTC.

This clonotype was found a few times. The chain employs TRBV11-1 and TRBJ2-3, with D possibly TRBD2 on 6 matching bases. V was clipped by 4 bases and J by 5 bases, with 22 bases between them. The CDR3 consists of 17 residues. Per germline, CDR1 SGHAT and CDR2 FQDESV (reference sequence). The CDR3 loop reads CASSSGIAVGVGDTQYF. The CDR3 nucleotides are TGTGCCAGCAGCTCGGGGATAGCGGTTGGGGTTGGAGATACGCAGTATTTT.

This clonotype was found many times. V usage is TRBV28 and J usage is TRBJ1-2; 9 bases fit TRBD1. In germline, CDR1 is MDHEN, CDR2 SYDVKM. J gave up 3 bases and V 1 base, and 3 bases lay outside the gene matches. The CDR3 is made up of 15 amino acids. CDR3 sequence reads: CASSLSRDRDYGYTF. The CDR3 DNA sequence: TGTGCCAGCAGTTTATCGCGGGACAGGGACTATGGCTACACCTTC.

The chain uses TRBV19 and TRBJ2-3, with D perhaps matching TRBD1 (5 bases). Germline V gene lookup returns CDR1 LNHDA and CDR2 SQIVND (reference sequence). This CDR3 is built from 17 residues. V was cut by 5 bases and J by 0 bases, with 18 bases left in between. CDR3 residues: CASSLQTGDTSTDTQYF. Here the CDR3 DNA reads TGTGCCAGTAGTCTTCAAACAGGAGACACTAGCACAGATACGCAGTATTTT.

V usage is TRBV5-1 and J usage is TRBJ2-1; 8 nucleotides agree with TRBD2. The CDR3 contains 13 residues. Per germline, CDR1 SGHRS and CDR2 YFSETQ. V lost 4 bases to trimming and J lost 12 bases; unmatched junction nucleotides: 9. The CDR3 here is CASSEGTGGPQFF. The CDR3 bases are TGCGCCAGCAGCGAGGGAACGGGGGGGCCGCAGTTCTTC.

This clonotype was seen a handful of times. The genes are TRBV12-3 or TRBV12-4 and TRBJ1-1, with D unresolved. The CDR3 extends over 14 amino acids. The V end lost 6 bases, the J end lost 0 bases, and 11 bases lay between the germline ends. The CDR3 sequence is CASSERKMNTEAFF. CDR3 DNA sequence: TGTGCCAGCAGCGAACGGAAAATGAACACTGAAGCTTTCTTT.

The chain has TRBV4-1 and TRBJ2-7; 7 bases are shared with TRBD2. Per germline, CDR1 MGHRA and CDR2 YSYEKL. The CDR3 covers 15 residues. V lost 3 bases to trimming and J lost 7 bases; unmatched junction nucleotides: 12. The CDR3 nucleotides are TGCGCCAGCAGCCAGTTGGGGGGGAGGAGGGATGAGCAGTACTTC. It translates to CASSQLGGRRDEQYF.

The V call is TRBV11-1, the J call TRBJ1-4; 7 bases are shared with TRBD1. Germline trimming cut 4 bases from V and 6 bases from J; bases unmatched to any gene: 11. Germline V gene sequence: CDR1 SGHAT, CDR2 FQDESV (reference sequence). The CDR3 has 16 amino acids. The CDR3 loop is CASSSESGQSYEKLFF. Written as DNA, the CDR3 is TGTGCCAGCAGCTCGGAGTCGGGACAGAGCTATGAAAAACTGTTTTTT.

The chain couples TRBV2 to TRBJ2-5; TRBD1 agrees at 7 bases. CDR3 size: 14 residues. The ends lost 5 bases at V and 0 bases at J; junction bases unmatched: 3. The germline gives CDR1 SNHLY, CDR2 FYNNEI. The CDR3 reads CASSRTGDQETQYF. The CDR3 coding sequence is TGTGCCAGCAGTCGGACAGGAGACCAAGAGACCCAGTACTTC.

This clonotype was recorded at least ten times. The J gene is TRBJ2-5, the V gene TRBV7-3, with 11 positions matching TRBD2. The CDR3 spans 16 residues. Unmatched junction bases numbered 10, after V lost 5 bases and J lost 5 bases. The V gene's germline CDR1 is SGHTA and CDR2 FQGTGA. CDR3 nucleotide sequence: TGTGCCAGCAGCCCGAACCTAGCGGGAGGAGGGGAGACCCAGTACTTC. Its protein product is CASSPNLAGGGETQYF.

The rearrangement links TRBV20-1 to TRBJ1-5; TRBD1 is a possible D gene (5 bases). The CDR3 has 13 residues. Trimming left V 1 base short and J 1 base short, with 5 bases between. The germline V gene has CDR1 DFQATT and CDR2 SNEGSKA (reference sequence). The CDR3 nucleotides read TGCAGTGCTAGAGGACAGAGCAATCAGCCCCAGCATTTT. Protein: CSARGQSNQPQHF.

V gene TRBV20-1 combines with J gene TRBJ2-7, with D perhaps matching TRBD1 (5 bases). This CDR3 comprises 11 residues. V gave up 5 bases and J gave up 7 bases, with 12 bases separating them. The germline gives CDR1 DFQATT, CDR2 SNEGSKA (reference sequence). CDR3 in amino acids: CSASRRGEQYF. CDR3 sequence (DNA): TGCAGTGCTTCCCGAAGGGGAGAGCAGTACTTC.

This clonotype occurred many times. This chain connects TRBV3-1 to TRBJ2-1; D not resolved. V lost 5 bases and J lost 9, with 11 bases in between. Germline CDR1 reads LGHDT; CDR2 reads YNNKEL (reference sequence). The CDR3 is 12 amino acids. The CDR3 DNA reads TGTGCCAGCAGCACCTTCCCCGGTGAGCAGTTCTTC. Protein sequence: CASSTFPGEQFF.

This clonotype was recorded at least ten times. This chain uses TRBV20-1 with TRBJ2-7; perhaps D is TRBD1 or TRBD2 (5 bases each). Germline V lookup: CDR1 DFQATT, CDR2 SNEGSKA (reference sequence). V dropped 3 bases and J dropped 7 bases, with 16 bases sitting between them. The CDR3 runs 13 residues. As DNA, the CDR3 is TGCAGTGCTAGCATACTGGGGGAACAGGAGCAGTACTTC. It codes for CSASILGEQEQYF.

This chain links TRBV7-3 with TRBJ1-6; no firm D call. The germline CDR1 and CDR2 sequences are SGHTA and FQGTGA. The CDR3 spans 15 residues. Trimming removed 1 base from V and 7 bases from J, with 11 bases in between. CDR3 region: CASSLSPRTNSPLHF. The CDR3 DNA reads as TGTGCCAGCAGCTTAAGCCCCCGGACGAATTCACCCCTCCACTTT.

This clonotype has only a few counts. The chain is built from TRBV6-1 and TRBJ2-7; D is undetermined. The germline V gene encodes CDR1 MNHNS and CDR2 SASEGT. The CDR3 has 12 residues. Trimming stripped 6 bases from V and 3 bases from J, with 9 bases between. CDR3 amino acids: CASSDPFYEQYF. In DNA form, the CDR3 reads TGTGCCAGCAGCGACCCTTTCTACGAGCAGTACTTC.

This chain connects TRBV18 to TRBJ2-1, with D maybe TRBD2 (5 bases). The CDR3 is 14 residues long. V dropped 3 bases and J dropped 2 bases, with 8 bases sitting between them. CDR1 and CDR2 (germline): KGHSH, LQKENI. CDR3 region: CASSPSSPYNEQFF. The CDR3 DNA sequence: TGTGCCAGCTCACCTTCTAGCCCCTACAATGAGCAGTTCTTC.

This rearrangement joins TRBV11-2 to TRBJ2-3; 7 bases match TRBD1. V shed 1 base, J shed 7 bases, and the junction held 11 bases outside the gene matches. The CDR3 consists of 16 residues. Germline V gives CDR1 SGHAT, CDR2 FQNNGV. CDR3 coding DNA: TGTGCCAGCAGCTTAGCCTTCCGGGACAGCCCACATACGCAGTATTTT. Its protein is CASSLAFRDSPHTQYF.

The chain combines TRBV5-6 with TRBJ2-5, with no clear D. This CDR3 has 14 amino acids. V was shortened by 2 bases and J by 3 bases, with 11 bases between the two germline ends. Germline V gene sequence: CDR1 SGHDT, CDR2 YYEEEE. The CDR3 loop is CASSFETTEETQYF. Written as DNA, the CDR3 is TGTGCCAGCAGCTTTGAGACGACGGAAGAGACCCAGTACTTC.

This clonotype was counted at least ten times. The V call is TRBV3-1, the J call TRBJ2-5; D call uncertain. The V end lost 0 bases, the J end lost 2 bases, and 7 bases lay between the germline ends. Germline CDR1 reads LGHDT; CDR2 reads YNNKEL (reference sequence). CDR3 size: 14 residues. Here the CDR3 DNA reads TGTGCCAGCAGCCAAGATTACTCTCAAGAGACCCAGTACTTC. Its protein is CASSQDYSQETQYF.

The J gene is TRBJ1-4, the V gene TRBV5-1; D is ambiguous. Germline loops: CDR1 SGHRS, CDR2 YFSETQ. V lost 7 bases and J 5 bases, leaving 12 bases between the germline ends. The CDR3 sequence is 13 residues long. CDR3 sequence: CASRRLENEKLFF. The CDR3 coding sequence is TGCGCCAGCCGGAGGTTGGAAAATGAAAAACTGTTTTTT.

The J gene is TRBJ2-1, the V gene TRBV9, with 11 bases aligning to TRBD2. Germline CDR1 is SGDLS and CDR2 is YYNGEE. J lost 7 bases, V lost 0 bases, and 3 bases had no gene match. The CDR3 extends over 15 amino acids. CDR3 region: CASSVVSGRENEQFF. The DNA for the CDR3 is TGTGCCAGCAGCGTAGTTAGCGGGAGGGAGAATGAGCAGTTCTTC. Combining the CDR3 with reference TRBV9 and TRBJ2-1 gives the whole variable domain DSGVTQTPKHLITATGQRVTLRCSPRSGDLSVYWYQQSLDQGLQFLIQYYNGEERAKGNILERFSAQQFPDLHSELNLSSLELGDSALYFCASSVVSGRENEQFFGPGTRLTVL.

The chain recombines TRBV20-1 with TRBJ1-5; 8 bases fit TRBD1. Germline V CDR1 and CDR2: DFQATT, SNEGSKA (reference sequence). V was clipped by 6 bases and J by 3 bases; unmatched bases: 4. The CDR3 extends over 13 amino acids. The chain's CDR3 is CSATTGVNQPQHF. CDR3 nucleotides: TGCAGTGCAACGACAGGGGTCAATCAGCCCCAGCATTTT.

This clonotype was recorded a few times. The chain couples TRBV20-1 to TRBJ2-5, with TRBD1 as a possible D gene (5 bases). The CDR3 is 16 amino acids. Germline V gene sequence: CDR1 DFQATT, CDR2 SNEGSKA (reference sequence). With 0 bases removed from V and 5 bases from J, the gap between germline ends came to 19 bases. The CDR3 protein is CSARDWGVTAGETQYF. The CDR3, as DNA: TGCAGTGCTAGAGATTGGGGCGTTACGGCCGGGGAGACCCAGTACTTC.